This T cell receptor (beta chain) was identified during a study of T cells in Graves' hyperthyroidism and ophthalmopathy. CDR1 and CDR2 from the germline V gene are SNHLY and FYNNEI. The CDR3 is made up of 15 amino acids. V lost 3 bases and J lost 4; bases outside the gene matches: 1. There are many counts of this clonotype. The TCR beta CDR3 regions underwent amplification using RNA transcripts as the source. First-round RT-PCR targeting the TCR CDR3 was performed with the HTBI primer set. One entry per CDR3 protein, called by TCRdb with MiXCR from the multiplex PCR reads. Of some 270,000 distinct CDR3 sequences listed, around 15% are singletons.

This receptor was taken from a woman in her 40s with Graves' hyperthyroidism. The V gene is TRBV2, the J gene TRBJ2-1; 12 bases are a match to TRBD2. Sequenced material: blood. CDR3: CASSETSGGYNEQFF. In DNA form, the CDR3 reads TGTGCCAGCAGTGAGACTAGCGGGGGATACAATGAGCAGTTCTTC.